The clone carrying this TCR beta chain showed up just once. Trimming cost V 6 bases and J 0 bases, with 18 bases left between them. The V gene's germline CDR1 is SGHAT and CDR2 FQNNGV. The CDR3 runs 17 residues. An assay was performed, and its level was deep. Unsorted PBMC DNA was sequenced on ten immunoSEQ deep assay plates. The method was immunoSEQ multiplex PCR; TCRdb's version includes in-frame clones alone and lacks a portion of them. The sample has about 450,000 clones; 79% are singletons. Nashville, Tennessee was home to all donors, who were Caucasian adults. The entry originates in a study of shared clonotypes between healthy human individuals.

Sequencing was carried out using PBMCs. V is TRBV11-2 and J is TRBJ2-1; tentatively, D is TRBD2 (6 bases). The sequence came from a woman in her thirties or forties in good health. Some clones in this sample may be carry-over from other donors' samples. In DNA form, the CDR3 reads TGTGCCAGCAGATATAGCGGAAGGCGAAGCTCCTACAATGAGCAGTTCTTC. This translates into CASRYSGRRSSYNEQFF.